The 27 T cell receptor beta chains below come from one sample, sequenced in a study of T cells in Graves' hyperthyroidism and ophthalmopathy. The investigators amplified TCR beta CDR3 regions from RNA transcripts. Initially, a first-round RT-PCR of the TCR CDR3 employed the HTBI primer set. One entry per CDR3 protein, called by TCRdb with MiXCR from the multiplex PCR reads. The repertoire consists of 390,000 or so distinct CDR3 sequences, with about 14% occurring once and the leading ten covering around 13%. The specimen sequenced was blood. The receptors shown here come from a man between 18 and 35 years old with Graves' ophthalmopathy.

There are many counts of this clonotype. This chain joins TRBV18 and TRBJ2-1; the match to TRBD2 covers 8 bases. J lost 8 bases, V lost 6 bases, and 9 bases had no gene match. The length of the CDR3 is 14 residues. The germline gives CDR1 KGHSH, CDR2 LQKENI. CDR3 sequence reads: CASSKGLDTHEQFF. For the CDR3, the DNA is TGTGCCAGCTCCAAGGGACTAGACACCCATGAGCAGTTCTTC. Filled out from reference TRBV18 and TRBJ2-1, the complete variable domain reads NAGVMQNPRHLVRRRGQEARLRCSPMKGHSHVYWYRQLPEEGLKFMVYLQKENIIDESGMPKERFSAEFPKEGPSILRIQQVVRGDSAAYFCASSKGLDTHEQFFGPGTRLTVL.

This clonotype has at least ten counts. This chain links TRBV7-3 with TRBJ2-1; 8 bases align to TRBD2. This CDR3 comprises 16 residues. The junction had 8 bases not matched to a gene; V was cut back by 4 bases and J by 3 bases. Looked up from germline, CDR1 is SGHTA and CDR2 is FQGTGA. The CDR3 region is CASSSVGRADYNEQFF. Here the CDR3 DNA reads TGTGCCAGCAGCTCAGTCGGGAGGGCCGACTACAATGAGCAGTTCTTC.

This clonotype was counted at least ten times. V and J are TRBV6-1 and TRBJ1-5; D is perhaps TRBD1 (5 bases). Trimming left V 6 bases short and J 2 bases short, with 29 bases between. CDR1 is MNHNS, CDR2 SASEGT, per germline. The CDR3 length is 20 residues. The CDR3 is CASSNFPTGTASGGNQPQHF. Here the CDR3 DNA reads TGTGCCAGCAGCAACTTCCCGACCGGGACGGCTTCTGGGGGCAATCAGCCCCAGCATTTT.

This clonotype was seen at least ten times. The gene calls are TRBV5-1 and TRBJ2-7, with D maybe TRBD2 (6 bases). Germline V gives CDR1 SGHRS, CDR2 YFSETQ. Trimming cost V 7 bases and J 3 bases, with 14 bases left between them. The CDR3 contains 13 residues. This CDR3 reads CASGPGGDYEQYF. The CDR3 nucleotides read TGCGCCAGCGGCCCTGGCGGGGACTACGAGCAGTACTTC.

This clonotype was counted between two and nine times. The chain has TRBV5-5 and TRBJ2-2; D gene ambiguous. Germline CDR1 and CDR2: SGHKS and YYEKEE (reference sequence). V lost 5 bases and J lost 2, with 10 bases in between. This CDR3 spans 14 amino acids. In DNA form, the CDR3 reads TGTGCCAGCAGACCCGACGCAAACACCGGGGAGCTGTTTTTT. Amino acids: CASRPDANTGELFF.

Turning to this clonotype: Being one base from a much bigger clone, this may be a read error. The chain joins TRBV7-9 to TRBJ2-5; D not certain. The CDR3 extends over 11 amino acids. CDR1 SEHNR and CDR2 FQNEAQ come from the germline V gene (reference sequence). The CDR3 loop is CASSATETQHF. The CDR3 DNA follows: TGTGCCAGCAGTGCCACGGAGACCCAGCACTTC.

This clonotype was seen at least ten times. The rearrangement joins TRBV2 to TRBJ1-1; D gene unclear. The CDR3 length is 14 residues. Germline V lookup: CDR1 SNHLY, CDR2 FYNNEI. Trimming left V 2 bases short and J 4 bases short, with 11 bases between. The CDR3 coding sequence is TGTGCCAGCAGTGAACAGTTGTCAGCCACTGAAGCTTTCTTT. Its translation: CASSEQLSATEAFF.

This clonotype was recorded at least ten times. V gene TRBV2 combines with J gene TRBJ2-5; possible D gene TRBD2, 6 bases. Germline loops: CDR1 SNHLY, CDR2 FYNNEI. CDR3 size: 16 residues. Trimming removed 0 bases at V and 1 base at J, with 12 bases between. CDR3 in amino acids: CASSEALGRPQETQYF. The CDR3, as DNA: TGTGCCAGCAGTGAAGCGCTAGGGAGGCCCCAAGAGACCCAGTACTTC.

In its sample, this clonotype was seen once. A much larger clonotype is one base distant, so this may be a read error. The chain employs TRBV28 and TRBJ1-4, with no clear D. CDR1 and CDR2 from the germline V gene are MDHEN and SYDVKM. CDR3 length: 15 amino acids. V lost 6 bases and J 4 bases, leaving 15 bases between the germline ends. The CDR3 DNA reads as TGTGCCAGCAGGACCCCCGGGAGGAGTAATGAAAAACTGTTTTTT. Protein sequence: CASRTPGRSNEKLFF.

This clonotype was seen at least ten times. The V and J genes are TRBV7-9 and TRBJ2-3; 10 bases align to TRBD1. CDR3 size: 16 residues. The germline gives CDR1 SEHNR, CDR2 FQNEAQ (reference sequence). The J segment lost 4 bases and the V segment lost 5 bases, leaving 9 bases of the junction unmatched. As DNA, the CDR3 is TGTGCCAGCAGCCCTCGGACAGGGGGGATGGCAGATACGCAGTATTTT. This encodes CASSPRTGGMADTQYF.

This clonotype was seen ten or more times. The J gene is TRBJ1-2, the V gene TRBV3-1; TRBD1 might be the D (5 bases). This CDR3 has 15 residues. Germline-derived CDR1 and CDR2 are LGHDT and YNNKEL (reference sequence). V lost 1 base and J 4 bases, leaving 13 bases between the germline ends. The CDR3 DNA follows: TGTGCCAGCAGCCAAGGACAGATTTTGGCCTATGGCTACACCTTC. The encoded protein is CASSQGQILAYGYTF.

This clonotype came up many times. This chain connects TRBV6-1 to TRBJ2-1; 7 bases align to TRBD1. Germline V gene lookup returns CDR1 MNHNS and CDR2 SASEGT. This CDR3 has 16 amino acids. J gave up 7 bases and V 2 bases, and 11 bases lay outside the gene matches. The CDR3 DNA reads as TGTGCCAGCAGTGAATTTTTACAGGGGATAGTAAATGAGCAGTTCTTC. The encoded protein is CASSEFLQGIVNEQFF.

This clonotype was observed at least ten times. This chain joins TRBV14 and TRBJ2-3, with D hard to call. V lost 6 bases and J lost 2, with 6 bases in between. The length of the CDR3 is 12 residues. Per the germline V gene, CDR1 is SGHDN and CDR2 is FVKESK. CDR3 nucleotides: TGTGCCAGCAGTCAAAACACAGATACGCAGTATTTT. It is translated as CASSQNTDTQYF.

In its sample, this clonotype was seen many times. The rearrangement joins TRBV10-1 to TRBJ2-1; 10 bases are shared with TRBD2. The CDR3 spans 16 residues. In germline, CDR1 is WNHNN, CDR2 SYGVQD (reference sequence). The V and J ends lost 8 bases and 3 bases, in that order; junction bases with no gene match: 10. The CDR3 loop is CASHAKREGYYNEQFF. CDR3 sequence (DNA): TGCGCCAGCCATGCCAAGCGGGAGGGTTACTACAATGAGCAGTTCTTC.

V and J are TRBV20-1 and TRBJ2-5; 7 bases align to TRBD2. The CDR3 length is 14 residues. Germline V gives CDR1 DFQATT, CDR2 SNEGSKA (reference sequence). With 0 bases clipped from V and 4 bases from J, the junction kept 5 bases outside the gene matches. For the CDR3, the DNA is TGCAGTGCTAGAGATACTAGCGAGGGAGAGACCCAGTACTTC. Translating it yields CSARDTSEGETQYF.

This sequence joins TRBV6-2 or TRBV6-3 and TRBJ1-1; D unclear. Germline CDR1 is MNHEY and CDR2 is SVGEGT. V dropped 5 bases and J dropped 7 bases, with 14 bases sitting between them. CDR3 length: 13 residues. The CDR3 DNA reads as TGTGCCAGCAGTCCAGAAGGAGGGTTTGAAGCTTTCTTT. As protein: CASSPEGGFEAFF.

The chain combines TRBV18 with TRBJ2-3, with 8 bases identical to TRBD2. The CDR3 consists of 15 residues. The J segment lost 7 bases and the V segment lost 5 bases, leaving 11 bases of the junction unmatched. Germline V gene data show CDR1 as KGHSH and CDR2 as LQKENI. CDR3 sequence reads: CASSKGSSGGNTQYF. CDR3 sequence (DNA): TGTGCCAGCTCAAAGGGATCCAGCGGGGGAAATACGCAGTATTTT.

This clonotype was seen at least ten times. V usage is TRBV7-2 and J usage is TRBJ2-3, with TRBD2 matching over 14 bases. The germline CDR1 and CDR2 sequences are SGHTA and FQGNSA. The CDR3 contains 16 residues. With V trimmed by 5 bases and J by 4 bases, 5 bases remained unmatched. The CDR3 here is CASSPRLAGGADTQYF. The CDR3, as DNA: TGTGCCAGCAGCCCAAGACTAGCGGGGGGGGCAGATACGCAGTATTTT.

This clonotype was found many times. The chain links TRBV11-2 to TRBJ2-5; 11 bases align to TRBD2. The CDR3 is made up of 18 amino acids. Unmatched junction bases numbered 11, after V lost 0 bases and J lost 5 bases. Germline V gives CDR1 SGHAT, CDR2 FQNNGV. The CDR3 nucleotides read TGTGCCAGCAGCTTAGATTTACTAGCGGGGGCTGGGCGGGAGACCCAGTACTTC. This encodes CASSLDLLAGAGRETQYF.

This clonotype was detected ten times or more. The chain links TRBV5-1 to TRBJ1-4; D unclear. Germline V gives CDR1 SGHRS, CDR2 YFSETQ. The CDR3 extends over 15 amino acids. The ends were cut back, 4 bases at V and 0 bases at J, with 10 bases in the middle. DNA for the CDR3: TGCGCCAGCAGCCTGACGAGTGCAACTAATGAAAAACTGTTTTTT. Protein: CASSLTSATNEKLFF.

This clonotype was seen ten or more times. The chain joins TRBV7-2 to TRBJ2-3, with TRBD2 matching over 10 bases. V gave up 4 bases and J gave up 5 bases; unmatched junction bases: 6. CDR3 length equals 15 residues. Germline V gives CDR1 SGHTA, CDR2 FQGNSA. The CDR3 region has the DNA TGTGCCAGCAGCTCTTCTAGCGGGAGTGGAGATACGCAGTATTTT. Amino acids: CASSSSSGSGDTQYF.

This clonotype was counted ten times or more. The V call is TRBV5-1, the J call TRBJ1-1, with D unclear. From germline, CDR1 is SGHRS and CDR2 YFSETQ. This CDR3 is 13 amino acids long. V was clipped by 4 bases and J by 5 bases, with 12 bases between them. CDR3 DNA: TGCGCCAGCAGCACGAGGGTGGGAACTGAAGCTTTCTTT. This sequence encodes CASSTRVGTEAFF.

There are a few counts of this clonotype. The J gene is TRBJ2-1, the V gene TRBV25-1; D possibly corresponds to TRBD1 (6 bases). The ends were cut back, 6 bases at V and 2 bases at J, with 11 bases in the middle. From germline, CDR1 is MGHDK and CDR2 SYGVNS. The CDR3 is 14 residues long. The CDR3 DNA reads TGTGCCAGCAGGTTAGGGGGAACCTACAATGAGCAGTTCTTC. This translates into CASRLGGTYNEQFF.

This clonotype was picked up many times. The chain couples TRBV7-2 to TRBJ2-7; TRBD2 matches 14 bases. Unmatched junction bases numbered 9, after V lost 4 bases and J lost 7 bases. The germline V gene has CDR1 SGHTA and CDR2 FQGNSA. The CDR3 spans 16 residues. CDR3 sequence: CASSSFRLAGGREQYF. In nucleotides, the CDR3 is TGTGCCAGCAGCTCTTTCCGACTAGCGGGGGGGCGTGAGCAGTACTTC.

This clonotype showed up just a few times. This rearrangement joins TRBV4-1 to TRBJ2-1, with D unresolved. V lost 7 bases and J lost 7, with 14 bases in between. The CDR3 extends over 13 amino acids. In germline, CDR1 is MGHRA, CDR2 YSYEKL. CDR3 sequence (DNA): TGCGCCAGCACCAGCAGTCGTCGGAATGAGCAGTTCTTC. Residues: CASTSSRRNEQFF.

This clonotype was picked up many times. This chain links TRBV2 with TRBJ2-7; D not certain. V was cut by 6 bases and J by 8 bases, with 14 bases left in between. The CDR3 runs 12 residues. CDR1 and CDR2 from the germline V gene are SNHLY and FYNNEI. Here the CDR3 reads CASRDAAQQQYF. The CDR3 nucleotides read TGTGCCAGCAGGGATGCGGCACAGCAGCAGTACTTC. Filled out from reference TRBV2 and TRBJ2-7, the complete variable domain reads EPEVTQTPSHQVTQMGQEVILRCVPISNHLYFYWYRQILGQKVEFLVSFYNNEISEKSEIFDDQFSVERPDGSNFTLKIRSTKLEDSAMYFCASRDAAQQQYFGPGTRLTVT.

With respect to this clonotype: This sequence may be a read error, since a much larger clone differs from it by one base. Since the CDR3 does not end with the conserved phenylalanine or tryptophan, this likely comes from a read error. For the CDR3, the DNA is TGTGCCAGCAGGGGTAGTGGCTACACCCTC. This gives the protein CASRGSGYTL. This chain joins TRBV6-1 and TRBJ1-2, with no clear D. V was clipped by 6 bases and J by 7 bases, with 6 bases between them. Germline CDR1 and CDR2: MNHNS and SASEGT. The CDR3 spans 10 residues.